One sample yielded the 8 T cell receptor beta chains listed below, sequenced in a study of regulatory and conventional T cells in RAG deficiency. Blood CD4+ CD25-low CD127-high conventional T cells supplied the genomic DNA template. The method was immunoSEQ multiplex PCR; TCRdb's version includes in-frame clones alone and lacks a portion of them. The sample shows almost 35,000 clones, roughly 76% of them seen only once. These same records also appear under a second study, on regulatory T cells. Per that paper: The primer mix had 52 TRBV and 13 TRBJ primers.

The sequenced sample consisted of CD4+ effector T cells sorted from blood. Receptors originate from a human donor in good health.

The rearrangement links TRBV5-4 to TRBJ2-6; either TRBD1 or TRBD2 may supply D (5 bases each). The germline gives CDR1 SGHNT, CDR2 YYREEE (reference sequence). Between the trimmed V and J ends, which lost 2 bases and 16 bases, there was a span of 19 bases. The CDR3 length is 14 residues. CDR3 in DNA: TGTGCCAGCAGCTTACCGGGGCCCGCCTCGGGACTGACTTTC. Residues: CASSLPGPASGLTF.

This clone was counted between two and nine times. The genes are TRBV30 and TRBJ1-6, with unresolved D. The CDR3 has 14 residues. The ends were cut back, 7 bases at V and 10 bases at J, with 20 bases in the middle. Germline CDR1 is GTSNPN and CDR2 is SVGIG (reference sequence). CDR3 loop: CASTFRAVGSPLHF. In DNA form, the CDR3 reads TGTGCCTCCACATTCCGCGCGGTAGGGTCACCCCTCCACTTT.

This clone was counted a single time. This chain connects TRBV5-1 to TRBJ2-1, with 8 bases aligning to TRBD1. CDR1 is SGHRS and CDR2 is YFSETQ in the germline V gene. The ends lost 4 bases at V and 4 bases at J; junction bases unmatched: 10. The CDR3 consists of 16 residues. CDR3 loop: CASSGGQGGEYNEQFF. CDR3 bases: TGCGCCAGCAGCGGCGGACAGGGCGGGGAGTACAATGAGCAGTTCTTC.

This chain connects TRBV30 to TRBJ2-7; D gene ambiguous. From germline, CDR1 is GTSNPN and CDR2 SVGIG (reference sequence). Trimming took off 1 base at V and 2 bases at J, with 3 bases between the two ends. This CDR3 spans 11 amino acids. The CDR3 DNA follows: TGTGCCTGGAGTGGGACCTACGAGCAGTACTTC. Its protein product is CAWSGTYEQYF.

The chain carries TRBV19 and TRBJ2-5; the D gene is possibly TRBD1 (6 bases). The CDR3 length is 13 residues. Germline CDR1 and CDR2: LNHDA and SQIVND (reference sequence). The V end was cut by 5 bases, the J end by 4 bases, with 11 bases between. DNA of the CDR3: TGTGCCAGTAGTCCCCACAGGGTAGAGACCCAGTACTTC. Protein: CASSPHRVETQYF.

This clone was recorded once. The rearrangement joins TRBV11-2 to TRBJ1-3; D is ambiguous. V was shortened by 5 bases and J by 0 bases, with 17 bases between the two germline ends. Germline CDR1 SGHAT, CDR2 FQNNGV. This CDR3 comprises 17 residues. The CDR3 reads CASSRTLNRASGNTIYF. CDR3 coding DNA: TGTGCCAGCAGCCGAACCTTAAACAGAGCCTCTGGAAACACCATATATTTT.

This chain joins TRBV6-5 and TRBJ2-1; D is unclear. Trimming stripped 5 bases from V and 9 bases from J, with 8 bases between. The CDR3 contains 11 residues. Germline CDR1 is MNHEY and CDR2 is SVGAGI. CDR3 coding DNA: TGTGCCAGCAGTCCCGGTACTGAGCAGTTCTTC. This codes for CASSPGTEQFF.

This sequence joins TRBV30 and TRBJ2-7; D might be TRBD1 (5 bases). The CDR3 is 14 residues long. Germline values: CDR1 GTSNPN, CDR2 SVGIG (reference sequence). V lost 2 bases and J 5 bases, leaving 16 bases between the germline ends. The CDR3 here is CAWSRSQGSHEQYF. The CDR3 coding sequence is TGTGCCTGGAGTAGGTCGCAGGGTTCCCACGAGCAGTACTTC.